These 13 T cell receptor beta chains were all obtained from the same sample, sequenced in a study of identical twins. TCRdb ran MiXCR on the 5' RACE reads and lists one entry per CDR3 protein. Here the sample spans approximately 220,000 distinct CDR3 sequences, approximately 8.3% being singletons. Separately, the same data were catalogued under a study of yellow fever vaccine responses in identical twins.

Sequencing was done on a sample of memory (CD45RO+) T cells sorted from blood. The receptors originated from a woman aged 18-29 years in good health.

This clonotype showed up many times. V gene TRBV4-2 combines with J gene TRBJ2-7; 10 bases are shared with TRBD1. The CDR3 is made up of 15 amino acids. Germline trimming cut 2 bases from V and 3 bases from J; bases unmatched to any gene: 4. Germline V CDR1 and CDR2: LGHNA, YNFKEQ. CDR3 DNA sequence: TGTGCCAGCAGCCAATACCGGGACAGGGGCTACGAGCAGTACTTC. Residues: CASSQYRDRGYEQYF.

The chain links TRBV6-2 or TRBV6-3 to TRBJ2-1; no reliable D call. The germline CDR1 and CDR2 sequences are MNHEY and SVGEGT. The V end lost 6 bases, the J end lost 0 bases, and 12 bases lay between the germline ends. The length of the CDR3 is 15 residues. The CDR3 sequence: CASSTPYSSYNEQFF. CDR3 in DNA: TGTGCCAGCAGCACCCCTTATAGCTCCTACAATGAGCAGTTCTTC.

The chain employs TRBV10-3 and TRBJ1-1, with 9 bases lining up with TRBD1. The junction had 8 bases not matched to a gene; V was cut back by 6 bases and J by 0 bases. This CDR3 is 16 amino acids long. Germline values: CDR1 ENHRY, CDR2 SYGVKD. In DNA form, the CDR3 reads TGTGCCATCAGCCGGACAGGGGCGTCAATGAACACTGAAGCTTTCTTT. Translated, it gives CAISRTGASMNTEAFF.

CDR3 amino acids: CASSVTSGRLYEQFF. The CDR3 nucleotides read TGTGCCAGTAGTGTGACTAGCGGGAGACTTTATGAGCAGTTCTTC. The chain couples TRBV19 to TRBJ2-1; 12 bases map to TRBD2. V shed 5 bases, J shed 8 bases, and the junction held 7 bases outside the gene matches. Germline V gene lookup returns CDR1 LNHDA and CDR2 SQIVND (reference sequence). CDR3 length equals 15 residues. The whole variable domain, filled in from reference TRBV19 and TRBJ2-1, reads DGGITQSPKYLFRKEGQNVTLSCEQNLNHDAMYWYRQDPGQGLRLIYYSQIVNDFQKGDIAEGYSVSREKKESFPLTVTSAQKNPTAFYLCASSVTSGRLYEQFFGPGTRLTVL.

This clonotype was seen more than once but under ten times. The J gene is TRBJ2-7, the V gene TRBV7-2, with 8 nucleotides matching TRBD1. The CDR3 is made up of 14 amino acids. Losses at the gene ends were 2 bases for V and 7 bases for J; bases not matched to a gene: 7. Germline V gene data show CDR1 as SGHTA and CDR2 as FQGNSA. DNA of the CDR3: TGTGCCAGCAGCTTACAGGGGGCGTTGGGAGAGCAGTACTTC. Its translation is CASSLQGALGEQYF.

This clonotype occurred many times. The genes are TRBV5-1 and TRBJ1-2; D possibly corresponds to TRBD1 (5 bases). This CDR3 contains 14 residues. In germline, CDR1 is SGHRS, CDR2 YFSETQ. V was pared by 0 bases and J by 6 bases, with 12 bases between. This chain's CDR3 is CASSLAGRGHGYTF. The CDR3 DNA follows: TGCGCCAGCAGCTTGGCCGGGAGGGGCCATGGCTACACCTTC.

The CDR3 DNA reads as TGTGCCAGCAGCAAAAGACAGAACACCGGGGAGCTGTTTTTT. It translates to CASSKRQNTGELFF. V gene TRBV6-1 combines with J gene TRBJ2-2; D unresolved. The V end lost 6 bases, the J end lost 1 base, and 9 bases lay between the germline ends. Germline values: CDR1 MNHNS, CDR2 SASEGT. The CDR3 length is 14 residues.

This rearrangement joins TRBV5-1 to TRBJ1-1, with no clear D. CDR3 length equals 15 residues. CDR1 and CDR2 from the germline V gene are SGHRS and YFSETQ. Between the trimmed V and J ends, which lost 1 base and 3 bases, there was a span of 13 bases. The CDR3 loop is CASSLIPGMDTEAFF. CDR3 DNA sequence: TGCGCCAGCAGCTTGATCCCGGGGATGGACACTGAAGCTTTCTTT. Complete variable domain (other parts from reference TRBV5-1 and TRBJ1-1): KAGVTQTPRYLIKTRGQQVTLSCSPISGHRSVSWYQQTPGQGLQFLFEYFSETQRNKGNFPGRFSGRQFSNSRSEMNVSTLELGDSALYLCASSLIPGMDTEAFFGQGTRLTVV.

The chain joins TRBV11-2 to TRBJ2-2, with 8 nucleotides matching TRBD1. Trimming removed 5 bases from V and 5 bases from J; junction bases left unmatched: 7. The CDR3 runs to 15 residues. Germline loops: CDR1 SGHAT, CDR2 FQNNGV. The CDR3 bases are TGTGCCAGCAGCGACCGTCGGGACAGGACCGGGGAGCTGTTTTTT. Translated: CASSDRRDRTGELFF.

J is TRBJ1-5 and V is TRBV28; 7 nucleotides agree with TRBD1. The CDR3 length is 16 residues. V shed 6 bases and J 6 bases; nucleotides not matched to a gene: 14. CDR1 MDHEN and CDR2 SYDVKM come from the germline V gene. The chain's CDR3 is CASSTQEGASGQPQHF. CDR3 DNA: TGTGCCAGCAGCACCCAGGAGGGGGCATCTGGTCAGCCCCAGCATTTT. Together with reference TRBV28 and TRBJ1-5, the CDR3 gives the full variable domain: DVKVTQSSRYLVKRTGEKVFLECVQDMDHENMFWYRQDPGLGLRLIYFSYDVKMKEKGDIPEGYSVSREKKERFSLILESASTNQTSMYLCASSTQEGASGQPQHFGDGTRLSIL.

The sample holds a few counts of this clonotype. The rearrangement links TRBV10-3 to TRBJ2-1; D is uncertain. The germline CDR1 and CDR2 sequences are ENHRY and SYGVKD. V dropped 6 bases and J dropped 6 bases, with 18 bases sitting between them. This CDR3 region has 15 residues. The CDR3 spells CAISIRTQSTNEQFF. The CDR3 nucleotides are TGTGCCATCAGCATAAGAACGCAGTCGACCAATGAGCAGTTCTTC.

The sample holds a few counts of this clonotype. The chain combines TRBV29-1 with TRBJ2-7; D gene unclear. CDR1 and CDR2 from the germline V gene are SQVTM and ANQGSEA. The length of the CDR3 is 13 residues. Trimming removed 4 bases at V and 1 base at J, with 11 bases between. CDR3 bases: TGCAGCGTTGTAGGTGGGAAATCCTACGAGCAGTACTTC. This encodes CSVVGGKSYEQYF.

The genes are TRBV6-1 and TRBJ1-5; D remains unclear. The CDR3 has 15 amino acids. Germline V gene data show CDR1 as MNHNS and CDR2 as SASEGT. V was trimmed by 5 bases and J by 4 bases, leaving 15 bases between them. CDR3 residues: CASSRYRDSNQPQHF. CDR3 DNA: TGTGCCAGCAGTCGCTACCGGGATTCTAATCAGCCCCAGCATTTT.